This TCR beta chain emerged from a study of CD4 and CD8 cells across lung adenocarcinoma regions. Localized lung adenocarcinoma, a non-small cell lung cancer, affected the donors. TCRdb reanalysed the PCR reads using MiXCR and keeps one entry per CDR3 protein. The sample shows around 20,000 distinct CDR3 sequences, roughly 46% of them seen only once. This clonotype originated in a male donor with lung adenocarcinoma. The CD4 and CD8 labels of this study may be unreliable. Material for sequencing was CD4+ T cells from the margin of a lung tumor.

The CDR3 loop reads CASSFGGNEQYF. Written as DNA, the CDR3 is TGCGCCAGCAGCTTTGGAGGGAACGAGCAGTACTTC. The chain has TRBV5-1 and TRBJ2-5, with D perhaps TRBD2 (6 bases). Near its end, the DNA agrees better with TRBJ2-7, so the J call may be wrong. The CDR3 consists of 12 residues. From germline, CDR1 is SGHRS and CDR2 YFSETQ.